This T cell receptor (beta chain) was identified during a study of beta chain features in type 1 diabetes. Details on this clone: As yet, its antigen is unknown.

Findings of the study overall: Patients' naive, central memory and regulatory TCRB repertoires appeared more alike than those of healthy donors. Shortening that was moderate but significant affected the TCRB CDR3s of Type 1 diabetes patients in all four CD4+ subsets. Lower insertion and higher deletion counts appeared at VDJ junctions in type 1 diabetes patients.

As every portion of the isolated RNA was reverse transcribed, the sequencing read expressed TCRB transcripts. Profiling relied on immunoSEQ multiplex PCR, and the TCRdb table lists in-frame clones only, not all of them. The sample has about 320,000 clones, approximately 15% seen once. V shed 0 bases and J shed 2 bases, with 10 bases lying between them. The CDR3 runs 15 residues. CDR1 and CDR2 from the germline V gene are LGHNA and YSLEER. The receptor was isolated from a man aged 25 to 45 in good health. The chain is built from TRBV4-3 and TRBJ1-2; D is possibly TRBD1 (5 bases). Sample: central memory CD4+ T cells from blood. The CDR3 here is CASSQEVDRNYGYTF. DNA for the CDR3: TGCGCCAGCAGCCAAGAAGTCGACAGAAACTATGGCTACACCTTC.